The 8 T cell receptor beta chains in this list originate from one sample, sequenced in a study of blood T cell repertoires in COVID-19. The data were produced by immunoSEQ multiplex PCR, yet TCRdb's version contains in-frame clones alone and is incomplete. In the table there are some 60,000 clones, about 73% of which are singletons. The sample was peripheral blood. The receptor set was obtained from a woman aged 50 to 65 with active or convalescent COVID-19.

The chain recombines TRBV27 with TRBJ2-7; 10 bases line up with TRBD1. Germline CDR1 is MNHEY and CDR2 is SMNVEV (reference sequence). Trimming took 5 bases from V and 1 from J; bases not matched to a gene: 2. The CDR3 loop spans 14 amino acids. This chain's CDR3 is CASSRQGASYEQYF. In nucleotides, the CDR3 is TGTGCCAGCAGTCGACAGGGGGCTTCCTACGAGCAGTACTTC.

CDR3 amino acids: CASSLMPSGLFSGANVLTF. The CDR3 DNA is TGTGCCAGCAGCTTAATGCCTAGCGGCCTATTCTCTGGGGCCAACGTCCTGACTTTC. The chain combines TRBV7-8 with TRBJ2-6; 7 bases agree with TRBD2. The CDR3 length is 19 residues. Germline V gives CDR1 SGHVS, CDR2 FQNEAQ. V shed 2 bases and J 0 bases; nucleotides not matched to a gene: 10.

Written as DNA, the CDR3 is TGCAGTGCTGGACAGGGGACCGGCTACACCTTC. Its protein product is CSAGQGTGYTF. The chain links TRBV20-1 to TRBJ1-2; the match to TRBD1 covers 9 bases. V lost 5 bases, J lost 8 bases, and 3 bases stayed unmatched. The CDR3 spans 11 residues. CDR1 is DFQATT and CDR2 is SNEGSKA in the germline V gene (reference sequence).

CDR3 sequence: CASTSTGADGYTF. The CDR3 DNA is TGTGCCAGCACTTCAACAGGGGCCGATGGCTACACCTTC. The chain links TRBV12-3 or TRBV12-4 to TRBJ1-2, with 7 bases aligning to TRBD1. V trimming: 7 bases; J trimming: 6 bases; junction bases outside the gene matches: 8. The CDR3 consists of 13 residues.

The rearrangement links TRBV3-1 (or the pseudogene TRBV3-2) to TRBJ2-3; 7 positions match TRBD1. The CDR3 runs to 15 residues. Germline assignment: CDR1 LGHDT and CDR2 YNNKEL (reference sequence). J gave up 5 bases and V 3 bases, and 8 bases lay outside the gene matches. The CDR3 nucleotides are TGTGCCAGCAGCCAGGCCGACAGGGCACAAGATACGCAGTATTTT. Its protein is CASSQADRAQDTQYF.

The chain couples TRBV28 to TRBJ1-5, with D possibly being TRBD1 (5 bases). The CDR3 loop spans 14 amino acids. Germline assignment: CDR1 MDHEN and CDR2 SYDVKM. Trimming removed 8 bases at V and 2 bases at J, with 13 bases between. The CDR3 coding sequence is TGTGCCAGCGGTAGGGGTTTTGGCAATCAGCCCCAGCATTTT. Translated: CASGRGFGNQPQHF.

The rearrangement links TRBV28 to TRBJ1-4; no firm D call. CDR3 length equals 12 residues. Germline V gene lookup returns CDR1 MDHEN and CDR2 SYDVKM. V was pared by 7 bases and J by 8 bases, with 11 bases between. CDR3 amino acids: CASNGMGEKLFF. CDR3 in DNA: TGTGCCAGCAACGGGATGGGCGAAAAACTGTTTTTT.

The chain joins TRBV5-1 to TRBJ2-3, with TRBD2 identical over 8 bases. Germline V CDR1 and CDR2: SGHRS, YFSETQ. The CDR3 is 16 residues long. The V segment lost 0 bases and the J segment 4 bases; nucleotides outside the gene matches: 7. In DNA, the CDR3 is TGCGCCAGCAGCTTGGCCGGGACTAGTATTTCAGATACGCAGTATTTT. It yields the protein CASSLAGTSISDTQYF.